The clone carrying this T cell receptor beta chain showed up just once. Its antigen is still unknown. Only in-frame clones appear in the TCRdb table, and some are missing; sequencing was by immunoSEQ multiplex PCR. Of tens of thousands of clones listed, over 70% are singletons. This sample was included in a study of radiotherapy plus CTLA-4 blockade in lung cancer. Whole-study findings and limits: Per reports, early blood T cell clone dynamics, plus interferon-beta, forecast response most strongly. Some TCR clones had been derived from tumors. These clones expanded in peripheral blood after radiotherapy plus ipilimumab.

From germline, CDR1 is SGHKS and CDR2 YYEKEE (reference sequence). Between the trimmed V and J ends, which lost 3 bases and 4 bases, there was a span of 20 bases. The CDR3 is made up of 17 amino acids. The receptor was derived from a human donor with non-small cell lung cancer who had a partial response to radiotherapy plus ipilimumab. Some clones in this sample may be carry-over from other donors' samples. This chain joins TRBV5-5 and TRBJ2-1, with D possibly TRBD2 on 6 matching bases. The material sequenced was peripheral blood, taken from a patient treated with radiotherapy plus ipilimumab. CDR3 loop: CASSSLRRTTPYNEQFF. CDR3 DNA: TGTGCCAGCAGCTCCCTCAGGCGGACTACCCCTTACAATGAGCAGTTCTTC. Filled out from reference TRBV5-5 and TRBJ2-1, the complete variable domain reads DAGVTQSPTHLIKTRGQQVTLRCSPISGHKSVSWYQQVLGQGPQFIFQYYEKEERGRGNFPDRFSARQFPNYSSELNVNALLLGDSALYLCASSSLRRTTPYNEQFFGPGTRLTVL.